This T cell receptor (beta chain) was sequenced during a study of technical replicates of blood from a handful of donors. TCRdb's table, derived via immunoSEQ multiplex PCR, lists solely in-frame clones and lacks some. The data hold about 86,000 clones, with roughly 95% observed a single time. Germline V gene lookup returns CDR1 MNHNS and CDR2 SASEGT. V lost 6 bases and J lost 6, with 18 bases in between. This CDR3 has 14 amino acids. The TCR comes from a human donor in good health. The V gene is TRBV6-1, the J gene TRBJ2-7; D may be TRBD1 (5 bases). Sample: T cells isolated from PBMCs. In DNA form, the CDR3 reads TGTGCCAGCAGCTTAGGGGTGCTGGCGTCCGAGCAGTACTTC. Its translation: CASSLGVLASEQYF.